This T cell receptor (beta chain) comes out of a study of T cell responses to AZD1222 COVID-19 vaccine (TCRdb year 2021). With regard to the full study: Because spike-specific TCR depth and breadth did not differ between the two schedules, AZD1222 recipients who got a second dose at roughly 4 weeks were pooled with those who got a second dose at roughly 12 weeks. A total of more than 230 trial participants underwent TCR sequencing, of whom 200 to 220 had received two doses of AZD1222 and approximately 25 had received two doses of the MenACWY control vaccine. Trial participants were enrolled into age subgroups of 18-55, 56-69 and 70-plus years, which contained about 150, 27 and 61 TCR-sequenced participants, respectively.

The CDR3 regions of human TCRbeta chains were subjected to immunosequencing. For the original study's pipeline: Repertoire TCRs were matched against a reference library of SARS-CoV-2-specific TCRs generated with the MIRA antigen-specificity platform. Breadth was defined as the fraction of unique TCRs that were SARS-CoV-2-associated. Depth was defined as the fraction of total T cells that were SARS-CoV-2-associated. Using the MIRA data, every spike-specific TCR was mapped to the spike region that the TCR reacted to and assigned to either a CD4 or a CD8 class. Log10-transformed breadth and depth values were compared by one-way ANOVA with Sidak's multiple comparisons tests. The table was pulled from immuneACCESS by TCRdb, which kept in-frame rearrangements only. Such tables lose some clones; where checked, under half of the loss comes from unresolved V genes, and the rest has no known cause. The DNA gave D and trimming, while V, J and clone size come from that table. This sample lists fewer than 35,000 clones; more than 85% were detected once. The leading ten clones occupy 45% of the sample.

Turning to this clone: Its antigen is currently not known. Base qualities are not provided; no much larger clone lies one nucleotide away.

V has 6 bases trimmed and J has 3 bases trimmed; junction bases matching no gene number 4. Looking up the germline V gene (reference sequence) yields CDR1 LNHDA and CDR2 SQIVND. Counted from cysteine to phenylalanine, this CDR3 has 13 amino acids. Kept here is only the CDR3 DNA, which spans 39 bases and is read in frame from base 1. Findings and caveats that apply to the study as a whole: The 56-69-year group was small, and its depth increase did not reach significance, likely because of low power. Because no day 14 peak-response samples were available, the repertoires could be characterized only after the peak T cell response. Vaccine-associated CD4 TCRs spanned the whole spike protein, with dominant responses in regions 160-218 and 743-854. Nearly half of unique spike-specific TCRs reportedly recognized epitopes outside regions mutated in the B.1.351 and B.1.1.7 variants. After two AZD1222 doses, both the breadth and the depth of spike-specific TCRs were significantly higher than at day 0 and than in MenACWY recipients. Conclusions about previously exposed vaccinees were limited because only a handful of AZD1222 recipients were SARS-CoV-2 seropositive at baseline. Participants were mostly white British, with more females than males. The authors suggested clonal diversity may have been underestimated.

The time point label here, explained by the study, means: baseline before first vaccination. Samples from vaccinated people were obtained from the UK trials COV001 and COV002, which included a single-blind randomized controlled phase 2/3 trial of AZD1222 (ChAdOx1 nCoV-19) in healthy adults. For TCRbeta chain sequencing, PBMC samples from trial participants were taken at day 0 and at day 28 after the second dose. The clonotype was recovered from an adult in good health. The material was peripheral blood, obtained on day 0 of AZD1222 vaccination. The V and J genes are TRBV19 and TRBJ2-5, with 7 bases aligning to TRBD1. CDR3 protein: CASSSTGEETQYF. The bases are TGTGCCAGTAGCTCAACAGGGGAAGAGACCCAGTACTTC.